This T cell receptor beta chain appears in the sequencing data of a study of blood T cell repertoires in COVID-19. Study-level background: T cells, B-cell-depleted T cells, or PBMCs supplied cDNA or gDNA.

As originally analysed: Amplification with reference gene primers provided the estimates of nucleated cell counts. The repertoire was sequenced with immunoSEQ multiplex PCR; TCRdb's copy has only in-frame clones and lacks some. The D gene and trimming were derived from the DNA, and the V and J assignments and clone size from that table. Among 250,000 to 350,000 clones listed, approximately 93% were seen once. Seattle's cohort entered during active infection and was followed longitudinally. Specimen: peripheral blood. The TCR comes from a young woman with COVID-19, enrolled during active disease.

This chain's CDR3 is CASSQATAAEAFF. DNA of the CDR3: TGCGCCAGCAGCCAAGCGACTGCTGCTGAAGCTTTCTTT. The genes are TRBV4-1 and TRBJ1-1; D call uncertain. Germline-derived CDR1 and CDR2 are MGHRA and YSYEKL. Trimming removed 1 base from V and 6 bases from J, with 9 bases in between. CDR3 length equals 13 residues.